Following are 31 T cell receptor beta chains from one sample sequenced in a study of blood T cells in healthy people across ages. The authors ran a second PCR of about 7 to 11 cycles using a sample-barcoded 5' primer and a J-beta primer mix. TCRdb fed the 5' RACE reads into MiXCR, producing one record per CDR3 protein. Of roughly 700,000 distinct CDR3 sequences listed, 32% are singletons. Sequences were obtained from blood. The receptors come from a woman older than 75 in good health.

The chain recombines TRBV6-2 or TRBV6-3 with TRBJ1-1; D remains ambiguous. V was clipped by 2 bases and J by 0 bases, with 7 bases between them. Germline V gives CDR1 MNHEY, CDR2 SVGEGT. This CDR3 is built from 14 residues. The DNA for the CDR3 is TGTGCCAGCAGTTACCCCAGAATGAACACTGAAGCTTTCTTT. Translating gives CASSYPRMNTEAFF.

This clonotype was found many times. The chain joins TRBV7-2 to TRBJ2-3; D assignment may be TRBD1 or TRBD2 (5 bases each). Per the germline V gene, CDR1 is SGHTA and CDR2 is FQGNSA. V dropped 1 base and J dropped 3 bases, with 14 bases sitting between them. The CDR3 length is 16 residues. The CDR3 loop is CASSLVFPGLTDTQYF. Here the CDR3 DNA reads TGTGCCAGCAGCTTAGTGTTTCCGGGGCTGACAGATACGCAGTATTTT.

Remarks on this clonotype: A read error may explain this, as a much larger clone is one base away. The rearrangement joins TRBV30 to TRBJ1-5; D may be TRBD1 (6 bases). Trimming took 3 bases from V and 1 from J, leaving 10 bases between them. This CDR3 is 14 amino acids long. Per the germline V gene, CDR1 is GTSNPN and CDR2 is SVGIG (reference sequence). CDR3 protein: CAWRQGMSNQPQHF. In DNA form, the CDR3 reads TGTGCCTGGAGGCAGGGGATGAGCAATCAGCCCCAGCATTTT.

In its sample, this clonotype was seen once. One junction end disagrees with the germline gene, perhaps due to a read error. The chain has TRBV7-9 and TRBJ2-7; D not certain. The germline V gene has CDR1 SEHNR and CDR2 FQNEAQ (reference sequence). This CDR3 spans 14 amino acids. In nucleotides, the CDR3 is TGTGCCAGCAGCTTACAAGCAACTACCTACGGGCAGTACTTC. It specifies CASSLQATTYGQYF.

This clonotype was observed at least ten times. CDR3 loop: CASSHMTVGENIQYF. The CDR3 region has the DNA TGTGCCAGCAGCCACATGACAGTAGGGGAAAACATTCAGTACTTC. The rearrangement joins TRBV11-1 to TRBJ2-4; a weak D match, TRBD1 (5 bases). V dropped 5 bases and J dropped 5 bases, with 16 bases sitting between them. The germline V gene encodes CDR1 SGHAT and CDR2 FQDESV (reference sequence). The CDR3 sequence is 15 residues long. The entire variable domain, with the rest obtained from reference TRBV11-1 and TRBJ2-4, is as follows: EAEVAQSPRYKITEKSQAVAFWCDPISGHATLYWYRQILGQGPELLVQFQDESVVDDSQLPKDRFSAERLKGVDSTLKIQPAELGDSAMYLCASSHMTVGENIQYFGAGTRLSVL.

This clonotype was counted a few times. A much larger clone differs from this one at a single base, so this may be a read error. The genes are TRBV7-9 and TRBJ2-5; 9 bases are a match to TRBD2. CDR1 is SEHNR and CDR2 is FQNEAQ in the germline V gene (reference sequence). CDR3 length equals 17 residues. J was trimmed by 11 bases and V by 4 bases; bases with no gene match: 20. The CDR3 reads CASSSKPSGAQRNEQYF. The CDR3 DNA reads TGTGCCAGCAGCTCCAAGCCTAGCGGGGCCCAACGTAATGAGCAGTACTTC.

This chain uses TRBV29-1 with TRBJ1-3; no clear D gene. CDR1 and CDR2 (germline): SQVTM, ANQGSEA. V was pared by 2 bases and J by 4 bases, with 9 bases between. The length of the CDR3 is 13 residues. The CDR3 DNA reads TGCAGCGTTGAACTAAACTCCGGAAACACCATATATTTT. Translating it yields CSVELNSGNTIYF.

Concerning this clonotype: Possible read error: a much larger clone is one base away. The chain links TRBV5-1 to TRBJ2-5; 16 nucleotides agree with TRBD2. V trimming: 7 bases; J trimming: 5 bases; junction bases outside the gene matches: 8. In germline, CDR1 is SGHRS, CDR2 YFSETQ. CDR3 length: 16 residues. The CDR3 here is CASGTGLAGGPETQYF. DNA of the CDR3: TGCGCCAGCGGCACGGGACTAGCGGGGGGGCCGGAGACCCAGTACTTC.

The sample holds a few counts of this clonotype. This chain uses TRBV25-1 with TRBJ2-7; D call uncertain. CDR1 and CDR2 from the germline V gene are MGHDK and SYGVNS. The CDR3 is 11 amino acids. The V gene lost 10 bases and the J gene lost 0 bases, with 7 bases spanning the gap. CDR3 nucleotide sequence: TGTGCCATCCCAAGCTCCTACGAGCAGTACTTC. Its protein product is CAIPSSYEQYF.

The V gene is TRBV20-1, the J gene TRBJ2-7; D gene ambiguous. This CDR3 is 12 amino acids long. The germline V gene encodes CDR1 DFQATT and CDR2 SNEGSKA (reference sequence). Trimming removed 4 bases from V and 3 bases from J, with 10 bases in between. The CDR3 sequence: CSATADGYEQYF. CDR3 coding DNA: TGCAGTGCTACCGCGGACGGCTACGAGCAGTACTTC.

In its sample, this clonotype was seen a few times. A much larger clonotype is one base distant, so this may be a read error. This chain uses TRBV3-1 with TRBJ2-3; the D gene is possibly TRBD2 (5 bases). Germline V gives CDR1 LGHDT, CDR2 YNNKEL (reference sequence). The CDR3 is 14 amino acids. CDR3 sequence: CASCQAASTDTQYF. CDR3 DNA: TGTGCCAGCTGCCAAGCGGCTAGCACAGATACGCAGTATTTT.

Comments on this clonotype: The junction does not match germline at one end; this may be a read error. V is TRBV6-5 and J is TRBJ1-2, with TRBD1 as a possible D gene (5 bases). This CDR3 region has 14 residues. Germline lookup yields CDR1 MNHEY and CDR2 SVGAGI. In DNA form, the CDR3 reads TGTGCCAGCAGTTACTCCGGGGGAGGCTATGGCCACACCTTC. Encoded protein: CASSYSGGGYGHTF.

Of note for this clonotype: A much larger clone is a single base away; this may be a read error. This chain joins TRBV10-3 and TRBJ1-2; D is uncertain. This CDR3 spans 14 amino acids. Per the germline V gene, CDR1 is ENHRY and CDR2 is SYGVKD. Trimming shortened V by 2 bases and J by 4 bases, and 11 bases separated the two germline ends. The CDR3 sequence: CAISEEGLTYGYTF. In DNA, the CDR3 is TGTGCCATCAGTGAGGAGGGTCTAACCTATGGCTACACCTTC.

This clonotype was seen many times. V is TRBV25-1 and J is TRBJ2-7, with D perhaps TRBD2 (5 bases). Trimming removed 6 bases at V and 3 bases at J, with 18 bases between. Germline V gene data show CDR1 as MGHDK and CDR2 as SYGVNS. There are 15 residues in the CDR3. The CDR3 coding sequence is TGTGCCAGCAGGGAAACTGGACTGACCCACTACGAGCAGTACTTC. Residues: CASRETGLTHYEQYF.

The sample holds many counts of this clonotype. The gene calls are TRBV7-2 and TRBJ2-7, with D maybe TRBD1 (6 bases). This CDR3 comprises 15 residues. V was pared by 2 bases and J by 3 bases, with 14 bases between. The germline V gene encodes CDR1 SGHTA and CDR2 FQGNSA. CDR3 residues: CASSLKSAGDYEQYF. The DNA of the CDR3 is TGTGCCAGCAGCTTAAAATCGGCAGGGGACTACGAGCAGTACTTC.

This clonotype has just one count. CDR3 nucleotides: TGTGCCAGCAGACCCCGATTGGGCGAGCAGTACTTC. Translating it yields CASRPRLGEQYF. This rearrangement joins TRBV28 to TRBJ2-5; no reliable D call. The DNA end lines up better with TRBJ2-7; the J call may be wrong. This CDR3 comprises 12 residues. Germline assignment: CDR1 MDHEN and CDR2 SYDVKM.

In regard to this clonotype: One junction end disagrees with the germline gene, perhaps due to a read error. In nucleotides, the CDR3 is TGTGCCAGCAGCTTGGGATGGCGGAACACTGAAACTTTCTTT. It encodes CASSLGWRNTETFF. The chain has TRBV5-5 and TRBJ1-1, with unresolved D. This CDR3 has 14 residues. CDR1 is SGHKS and CDR2 is YYEKEE in the germline V gene (reference sequence).

This clonotype was seen a handful of times. The chain is built from TRBV5-1 and TRBJ1-2; 11 bases agree with TRBD1. The CDR3 loop spans 15 amino acids. The germline V gene has CDR1 SGHRS and CDR2 YFSETQ. With V trimmed by 1 base and J by 12 bases, 11 bases remained unmatched. Here the CDR3 DNA reads TGCGCCAGCAGCTTGAACGGACAGGGGGCAAAGGGGGACACCTTC. Protein: CASSLNGQGAKGDTF.

This clonotype showed up just a few times. The rearrangement uses TRBV27 and TRBJ2-3, with 7 bases aligning to TRBD2. This CDR3 is 15 amino acids long. CDR1 is MNHEY and CDR2 is SMNVEV in the germline V gene (reference sequence). J gave up 2 bases and V 2 bases, and 4 bases lay outside the gene matches. CDR3 DNA: TGTGCCAGCAGTTTAATCGGGGGGAACACAGATACGCAGTATTTT. Translating gives CASSLIGGNTDTQYF.

Remarks on this clonotype: Being one base from a much bigger clone, this may be a read error. The chain is built from TRBV20-1 and TRBJ2-5; unclear D gene. Germline loops: CDR1 DFQATT, CDR2 SNEGSKA (reference sequence). This CDR3 region has 12 residues. The CDR3 sequence is CRVSRIQETQYF. The CDR3 coding sequence is TGCAGGGTGAGCAGGATCCAAGAGACCCAGTACTTC.

J is TRBJ2-2 and V is TRBV7-2; TRBD2 agrees at 7 bases. CDR3 size: 15 residues. The V gene end was trimmed by 5 bases and the J gene end by 5 bases; junction bases not matched to a gene: 8. CDR1 is SGHTA and CDR2 is FQGNSA in the germline V gene. The CDR3 DNA follows: TGTGCCAGCAGCCCTCGACTAGCTAATACCGGGGAGCTGTTTTTT. Its translation: CASSPRLANTGELFF.

In the case of this clonotype: Being one base from a much bigger clone, this may be a read error. The chain joins TRBV24-1 to TRBJ2-3; no clear D. Germline V gene lookup returns CDR1 KGHDR and CDR2 SFDVKD. V was trimmed by 7 bases and J by 0 bases, leaving 10 bases between them. CDR3 length equals 14 residues. The CDR3 spells CATRDVFSTDTQYF. CDR3 nucleotides: TGTGCCACCAGAGATGTGTTCAGCACAGATACGCAGTATTTT.

This clonotype was counted many times. The chain is built from TRBV6-2 or TRBV6-3 and TRBJ2-5; 7 nucleotides agree with TRBD1. V trimming: 6 bases; J trimming: 11 bases; junction bases outside the gene matches: 9. The CDR3 has 12 residues. The V gene's germline CDR1 is MNHEY and CDR2 SVGEGT. The CDR3 bases are TGTGCCAGCAGATTGGGACAGTCCTCTCAGTACTTC. As protein: CASRLGQSSQYF.

Turning to this clonotype: A much larger clone lies one base from this, so it may be a read error. The chain links TRBV6-2 or TRBV6-3 to TRBJ2-1, with 12 nucleotides matching TRBD2. Germline CDR1 and CDR2: MNHEY and SVGEGT. The CDR3 extends over 15 amino acids. CDR3 sequence (DNA): TGTGCCAGCAGCCCCCTAGCGGGGGGGCGTAATGGGCAGTTCTTC. It encodes CASSPLAGGRNGQFF.

This clonotype qualifies as medium-sized. The chain employs TRBV7-2 and TRBJ2-7, with D unclear. The CDR3 is 11 amino acids. Germline V gene data show CDR1 as SGHTA and CDR2 as FQGNSA. Trimming left V 6 bases short and J 5 bases short, with 8 bases between. CDR3 residues: CASRLGNEQYF. The CDR3 DNA is TGTGCCAGCAGGCTGGGGAACGAGCAGTACTTC.

This clonotype appeared many times. The chain is built from TRBV5-1 and TRBJ2-1; TRBD2 matches 14 bases. Germline trimming cut 4 bases from V and 1 base from J; bases unmatched to any gene: 4. CDR1 and CDR2 from the germline V gene are SGHRS and YFSETQ. This CDR3 has 17 amino acids. The CDR3 is CASSPGLAGESYNEQFF. The CDR3 DNA sequence: TGCGCCAGCAGCCCGGGACTAGCGGGGGAATCCTACAATGAGCAGTTCTTC. Looking up the rest from reference TRBV5-1 and TRBJ2-1 gives the full variable domain: KAGVTQTPRYLIKTRGQQVTLSCSPISGHRSVSWYQQTPGQGLQFLFEYFSETQRNKGNFPGRFSGRQFSNSRSEMNVSTLELGDSALYLCASSPGLAGESYNEQFFGPGTRLTVL.

This clonotype was detected ten times or more. V and J are TRBV18 and TRBJ2-3, with 11 bases identical to TRBD2. The CDR3 is 18 amino acids. V gave up 1 base and J gave up 0 bases; unmatched junction bases: 6. Germline V gives CDR1 KGHSH, CDR2 LQKENI. CDR3 nucleotide sequence: TGTGCCAGCTCACCACTTGCTAGCGGGGGGTCTAGCACAGATACGCAGTATTTT. It is translated as CASSPLASGGSSTDTQYF.

The chain joins TRBV20-1 to TRBJ2-3; D is undetermined. Per germline, CDR1 DFQATT and CDR2 SNEGSKA (reference sequence). This CDR3 has 16 amino acids. V was trimmed by 6 bases and J by 0 bases, leaving 19 bases between them. The CDR3 sequence is CSARTDEPSSTDTQYF. For the CDR3, the DNA is TGCAGTGCGAGGACGGACGAGCCCTCTAGCACAGATACGCAGTATTTT.

This clonotype has a count of ten or more. The chain is built from TRBV7-9 and TRBJ1-1, with 7 nucleotides matching TRBD1. Losses at the gene ends were 5 bases for V and 1 base for J; bases not matched to a gene: 7. Germline lookup yields CDR1 SEHNR and CDR2 FQNEAQ (reference sequence). The CDR3 is 15 residues long. CDR3 residues: CASSHPGGKNTEAFF. CDR3 bases: TGTGCCAGCAGCCACCCAGGGGGAAAGAACACTGAAGCTTTCTTT. The variable domain in full, completed from reference TRBV7-9 and TRBJ1-1, reads DTGVSQNPRHKITKRGQNVTFRCDPISEHNRLYWYRQTLGQGPEFLTYFQNEAQLEKSRLLSDRFSAERPKGSFSTLEIQRTEQGDSAMYLCASSHPGGKNTEAFFGQGTRLTVV.

Concerning this clonotype itself: With a much larger clone just one base away, this may be a read error. The chain employs TRBV6-2 or TRBV6-3 and TRBJ1-5; 11 nucleotides agree with TRBD1. This CDR3 comprises 16 residues. Germline loops: CDR1 MNHEY, CDR2 SVGEGT. DNA for the CDR3: TGTGCCAGCAATTACTCGCGGACAGGGGGCAAACAGCCCCAGCATTTT. It translates to CASNYSRTGGKQPQHF.

The sample holds many counts of this clonotype. This may come from a read error, since a much larger clone is one base off. The chain joins TRBV7-2 to TRBJ2-7, with 11 positions matching TRBD1. This CDR3 comprises 15 residues. The ends lost 3 bases at V and 5 bases at J; junction bases unmatched: 6. CDR1 SGHTA and CDR2 FQGNSA come from the germline V gene. CDR3 amino acids: CASSFRTGGRDEQYF. The CDR3, as DNA: TGTGCCAGCAGCTTCCGGACAGGGGGCAGGGACGAGCAGTACTTC.